This T cell receptor beta chain derives from a study of OX40 agonist ivuxolimab in advanced cancers. Study as a whole: The patients got ivuxolimab, which is an agonistic anti-OX40 (CD134) antibody.

As regards this clone: Antigen unknown.

Study outcomes and limitations: On average, CD8+ T cells had more expanded clones than CD4+.

Some clones are missing from TCRdb's copy, which holds only in-frame ones; the method was immunoSEQ multiplex PCR. Of about 78,000 clones listed, roughly 84% are singletons. CDR1 is MDHEN and CDR2 is SYDVKM in the germline V gene. Deletions cut 5 bases from V and 5 bases from J, with 12 bases between. This CDR3 comprises 13 residues. This clonotype was obtained from an adult with an advanced solid tumor such as melanoma, head and neck, liver or kidney cancer. The genes are TRBV28 and TRBJ1-2; D not certain. The material sequenced was CD4+ or CD8+ T cells sorted from blood, taken in a trial of the OX40 agonist ivuxolimab. The CDR3 spells CASSPSKGYGYTF. DNA of the CDR3: TGTGCCAGCAGTCCGAGTAAAGGATATGGCTACACCTTC.